The rows below give T cell receptor beta chains drawn from one sample of a study of regulatory T cells in long-lasting Graves disease. TCRdb reprocessed the multiplex PCR reads via MiXCR and lists one record per CDR3 protein. The table shows about 200,000 distinct CDR3 sequences, with approximately 20% occurring only once. The sequenced sample was peripheral blood mononuclear cells (PBMCs), obtained at new diagnosis, from a patient treated with antithyroid drugs. Receptor source: a female donor with Graves disease. The CDR3 runs from the conserved cysteine through the conserved F or W. Fields, in order: clone size, J gene, V gene, D gene, CDR3 length, CDR3 protein, CDR3 DNA. D genes are given only for firm matches. The size entry is marked missing in some rows and otherwise reads once, few, many or a size class.

clone size: many
J gene: TRBJ2-3
V gene: TRBV5-1
D gene: .
CDR3 length: 14
CDR3 protein: CASSLLDYTDTQYF
CDR3 DNA: TGCGCCAGCAGCTTGCTAGATTACACAGATACGCAGTATTTT

clone size: .
J gene: TRBJ2-3
V gene: TRBV2
D gene: TRBD2
CDR3 length: 15
CDR3 protein: CASTGGLAGADTQYF
CDR3 DNA: TGTGCCAGCACCGGCGGACTAGCGGGAGCAGATACGCAGTATTTT

clone size: .
J gene: TRBJ2-5
V gene: TRBV7-9
D gene: TRBD2
CDR3 length: 14
CDR3 protein: CASSSGAAGVAQYF
CDR3 DNA: TGTGCCAGCAGCTCTGGGGCAGCGGGAGTGGCCCAGTACTTC

clone size: many
J gene: TRBJ1-2
V gene: TRBV6-5
D gene: .
CDR3 length: 16
CDR3 protein: CASSYSLLRGNYGYTF
CDR3 DNA: TGTGCCAGCAGTTACAGTCTCCTCCGGGGTAACTATGGCTACACCTTC

clone size: .
J gene: TRBJ2-2
V gene: TRBV5-4
D gene: .
CDR3 length: 15
CDR3 protein: CASSFLGMNTGELFF
CDR3 DNA: TGTGCCAGCAGCTTCCTCGGAATGAACACCGGGGAGCTGTTTTTT

clone size: many
J gene: TRBJ2-5
V gene: TRBV14
D gene: .
CDR3 length: 13
CDR3 protein: CASSQDGSETQYF
CDR3 DNA: TGTGCCAGCAGCCAAGATGGGTCGGAGACCCAGTACTTC

clone size: many
J gene: TRBJ1-2
V gene: TRBV27
D gene: .
CDR3 length: 15
CDR3 protein: CASSLFSEANYGYTF
CDR3 DNA: TGTGCCAGCAGTTTATTTTCCGAAGCTAACTATGGCTACACCTTC

clone size: many
J gene: TRBJ1-4
V gene: TRBV19
D gene: .
CDR3 length: 14
CDR3 protein: CASHLGATNEKLFF
CDR3 DNA: TGTGCCAGTCACCTTGGAGCAACTAATGAAAAACTGTTTTTT

clone size: few
J gene: TRBJ1-2
V gene: TRBV5-1
D gene: TRBD1
CDR3 length: 16
CDR3 protein: CASSFVGDRGSGGYTF
CDR3 DNA: TGCGCCAGCAGCTTTGTCGGGGACAGGGGTTCGGGTGGCTACACCTTC

clone size: many
J gene: TRBJ2-1
V gene: TRBV25-1
D gene: .
CDR3 length: 13
CDR3 protein: CASSDPSAAIQFF
CDR3 DNA: TGTGCCAGCAGTGACCCCAGCGCGGCGATACAGTTCTTC

clone size: many
J gene: TRBJ2-7
V gene: TRBV10-3
D gene: .
CDR3 length: 16
CDR3 protein: CAISESSEPIIYVQYF
CDR3 DNA: TGTGCCATCAGTGAGTCGAGCGAACCGATAATCTACGTGCAGTACTTC

clone size: many
J gene: TRBJ2-1
V gene: TRBV11-3
D gene: TRBD1
CDR3 length: 14
CDR3 protein: CASRGQGPYNEQFF
CDR3 DNA: TGTGCCAGCAGGGGACAGGGCCCCTACAATGAGCAGTTCTTC

clone size: .
J gene: TRBJ2-4
V gene: TRBV7-2
D gene: .
CDR3 length: 15
CDR3 protein: CASRGWRNDRNIQYF
CDR3 DNA: TGTGCCAGCAGGGGGTGGCGGAATGACAGAAACATTCAGTACTTC

clone size: many
J gene: TRBJ2-1
V gene: TRBV11-2
D gene: .
CDR3 length: 14
CDR3 protein: CASSLLGGGNEQFF
CDR3 DNA: TGTGCCAGCAGCTTACTCGGGGGTGGGAATGAGCAGTTCTTC

clone size: many
J gene: TRBJ2-5
V gene: TRBV7-9
D gene: .
CDR3 length: 14
CDR3 protein: CASSLIVVSETQYF
CDR3 DNA: TGTGCCAGCAGCTTAATTGTAGTATCGGAGACCCAGTACTTC